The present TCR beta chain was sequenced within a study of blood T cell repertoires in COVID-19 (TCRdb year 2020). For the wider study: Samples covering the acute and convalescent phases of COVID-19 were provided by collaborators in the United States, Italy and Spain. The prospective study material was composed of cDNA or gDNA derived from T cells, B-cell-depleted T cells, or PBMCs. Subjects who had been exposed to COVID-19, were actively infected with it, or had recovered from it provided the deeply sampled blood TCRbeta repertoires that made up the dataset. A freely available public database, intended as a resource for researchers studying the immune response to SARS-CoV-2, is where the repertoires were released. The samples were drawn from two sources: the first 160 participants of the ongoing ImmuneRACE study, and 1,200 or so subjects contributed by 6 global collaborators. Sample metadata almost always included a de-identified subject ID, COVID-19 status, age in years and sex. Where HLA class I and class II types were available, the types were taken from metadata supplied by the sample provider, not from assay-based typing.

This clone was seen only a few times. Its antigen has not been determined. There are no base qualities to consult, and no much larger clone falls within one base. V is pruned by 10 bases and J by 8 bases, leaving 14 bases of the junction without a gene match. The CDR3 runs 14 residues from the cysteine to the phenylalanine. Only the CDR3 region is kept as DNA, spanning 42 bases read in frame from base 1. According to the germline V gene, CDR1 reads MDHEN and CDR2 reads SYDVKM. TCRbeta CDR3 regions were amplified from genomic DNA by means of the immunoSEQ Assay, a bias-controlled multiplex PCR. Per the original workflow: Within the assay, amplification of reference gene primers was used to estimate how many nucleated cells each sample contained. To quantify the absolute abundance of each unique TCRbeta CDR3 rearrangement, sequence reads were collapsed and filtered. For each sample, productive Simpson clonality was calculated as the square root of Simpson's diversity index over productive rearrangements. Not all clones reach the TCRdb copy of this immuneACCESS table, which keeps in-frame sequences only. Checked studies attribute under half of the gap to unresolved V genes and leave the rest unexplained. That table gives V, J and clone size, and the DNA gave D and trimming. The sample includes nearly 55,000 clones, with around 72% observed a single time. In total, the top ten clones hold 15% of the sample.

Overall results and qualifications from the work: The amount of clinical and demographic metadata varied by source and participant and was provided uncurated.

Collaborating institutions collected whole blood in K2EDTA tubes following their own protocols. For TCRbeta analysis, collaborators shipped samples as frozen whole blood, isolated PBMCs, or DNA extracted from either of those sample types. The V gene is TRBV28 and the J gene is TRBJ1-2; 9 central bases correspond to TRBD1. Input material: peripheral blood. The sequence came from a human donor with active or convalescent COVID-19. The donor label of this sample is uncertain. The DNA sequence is TGTGCCAACTTGCATAGACAGGGGGAGCAAGGCTACACCTTC. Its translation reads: CANLHRQGEQGYTF.